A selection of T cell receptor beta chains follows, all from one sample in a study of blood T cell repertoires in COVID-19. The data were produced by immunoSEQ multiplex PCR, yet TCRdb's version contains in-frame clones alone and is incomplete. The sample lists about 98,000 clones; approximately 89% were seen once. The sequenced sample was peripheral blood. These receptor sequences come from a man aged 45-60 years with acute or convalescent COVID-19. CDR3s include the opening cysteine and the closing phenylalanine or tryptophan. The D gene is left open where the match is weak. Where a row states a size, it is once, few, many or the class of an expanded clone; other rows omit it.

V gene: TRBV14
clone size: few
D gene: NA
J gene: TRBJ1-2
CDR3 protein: CASSLTLPGHSSNYGYTF
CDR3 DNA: TGTGCCAGCAGCCTGACGCTCCCGGGACATTCTTCCAACTATGGCTACACCTTC

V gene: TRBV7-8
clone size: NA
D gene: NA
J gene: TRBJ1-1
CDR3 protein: CASRKGVVNTEAFF
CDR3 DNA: TGTGCCAGCCGAAAGGGGGTAGTGAACACTGAAGCTTTCTTT

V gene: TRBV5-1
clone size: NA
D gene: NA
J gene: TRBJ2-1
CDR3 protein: CASGGTYNEQFF
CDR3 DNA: TGCGCCAGCGGCGGAACTTACAATGAGCAGTTCTTC

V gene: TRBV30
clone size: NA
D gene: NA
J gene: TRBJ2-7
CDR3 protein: CAWSKSVEQYF
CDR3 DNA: TGTGCCTGGAGTAAGTCAGTCGAGCAGTACTTC

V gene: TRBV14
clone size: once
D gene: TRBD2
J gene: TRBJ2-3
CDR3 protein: CASSQDSGAVTDTQYF
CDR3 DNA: TGTGCCAGCAGCCAAGATAGCGGGGCAGTTACAGATACGCAGTATTTT

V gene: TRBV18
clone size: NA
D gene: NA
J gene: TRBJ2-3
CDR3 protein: CASSILGRDTQYF
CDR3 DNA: TGTGCCAGCTCAATCCTAGGGAGAGATACGCAGTATTTT

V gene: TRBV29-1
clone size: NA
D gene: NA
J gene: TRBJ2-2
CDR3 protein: CSAKHGGKNTGELFF
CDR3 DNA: TGCAGCGCCAAACACGGGGGAAAAAACACCGGGGAGCTGTTTTTT

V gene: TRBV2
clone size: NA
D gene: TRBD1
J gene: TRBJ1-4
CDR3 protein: CASKGQGITNEKLFF
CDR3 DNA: TGTGCCAGCAAGGGACAGGGGATTACTAATGAAAAACTGTTTTTT

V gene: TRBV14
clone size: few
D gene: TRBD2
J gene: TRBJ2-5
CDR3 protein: CASSQELELAGVGETQYF
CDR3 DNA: TGTGCCAGCAGCCAAGAATTAGAACTAGCGGGAGTAGGGGAGACCCAGTACTTC

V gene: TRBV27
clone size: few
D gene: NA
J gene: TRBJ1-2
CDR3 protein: CASSLSGLNYGYTF
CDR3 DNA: TGTGCCAGCAGTTTATCGGGGCTCAACTATGGCTACACCTTC

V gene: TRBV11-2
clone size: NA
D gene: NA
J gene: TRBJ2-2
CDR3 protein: CASSLGGANTGELFF
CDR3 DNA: TGTGCCAGCAGCTTAGGCGGGGCAAACACCGGGGAGCTGTTTTTT

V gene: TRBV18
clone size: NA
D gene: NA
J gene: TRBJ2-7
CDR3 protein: CASSPRRGQAAYEQYF
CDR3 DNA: TGTGCCAGCTCACCCAGGCGGGGTCAGGCGGCCTACGAGCAGTACTTC

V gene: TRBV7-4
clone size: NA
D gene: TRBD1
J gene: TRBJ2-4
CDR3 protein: CASSFVCFIPGQTKNIQYF
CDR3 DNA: TGTGCCAGCAGCTTTGTCTGTTTCATCCCGGGACAGACCAAAAACATTCAGTACTTC

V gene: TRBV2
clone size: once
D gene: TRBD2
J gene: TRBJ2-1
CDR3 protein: CASSGKTNGTSGRTRDNEQFF
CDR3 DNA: TGTGCCAGCAGTGGGAAGACGAACGGGACTAGCGGGAGAACTCGGGACAATGAGCAGTTCTTC

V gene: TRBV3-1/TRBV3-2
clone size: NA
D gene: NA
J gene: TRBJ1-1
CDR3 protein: CASSQGGFTEAFF
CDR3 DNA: TGTGCCAGCAGCCAAGGCGGGTTCACTGAAGCTTTCTTT

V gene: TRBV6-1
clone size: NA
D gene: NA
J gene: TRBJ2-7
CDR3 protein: CASSDRQGGHEQYF
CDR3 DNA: TGTGCCAGCAGTGACCGACAGGGAGGCCACGAGCAGTACTTC

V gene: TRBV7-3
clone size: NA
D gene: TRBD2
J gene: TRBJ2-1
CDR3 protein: CASSPGLAGGQGGKQFF
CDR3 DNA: TGTGCCAGCAGCCCCGGACTAGCGGGAGGGCAAGGGGGCAAGCAGTTCTTC

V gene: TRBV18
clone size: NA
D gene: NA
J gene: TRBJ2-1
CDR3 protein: CASSPQWGHNEQFF
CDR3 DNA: TGTGCCAGCTCACCACAATGGGGACATAATGAGCAGTTCTTC

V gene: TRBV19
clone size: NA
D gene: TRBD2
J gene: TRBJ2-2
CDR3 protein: CASSGAAGAKTGELFF
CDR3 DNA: TGTGCCAGTAGTGGCGCGGCGGGAGCAAAGACCGGGGAGCTGTTTTTT

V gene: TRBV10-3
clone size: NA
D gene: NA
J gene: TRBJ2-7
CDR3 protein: CAISPGTPYEQYF
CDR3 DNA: TGTGCCATCAGTCCCGGGACACCCTACGAGCAGTACTTC

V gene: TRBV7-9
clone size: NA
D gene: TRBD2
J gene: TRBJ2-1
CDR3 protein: CASSHPGGGDEQFF
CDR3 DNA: TGTGCCAGCAGCCACCCGGGGGGGGGCGATGAGCAGTTCTTC

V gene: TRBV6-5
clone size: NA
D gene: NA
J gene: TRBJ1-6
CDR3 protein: CASSYTDRTSSPLHF
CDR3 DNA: TGTGCCAGCAGTTACACAGACAGGACTTCTTCACCCCTCCACTTT

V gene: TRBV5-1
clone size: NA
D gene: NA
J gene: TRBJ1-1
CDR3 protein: CASSTWARRTEAFF
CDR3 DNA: TGCGCCAGCAGCACCTGGGCTCGTAGGACTGAAGCTTTCTTT

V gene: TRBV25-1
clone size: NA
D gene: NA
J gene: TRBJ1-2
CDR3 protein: CASSDGVYGYTF
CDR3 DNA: TGTGCCAGCAGTGACGGGGTCTATGGCTACACCTTC

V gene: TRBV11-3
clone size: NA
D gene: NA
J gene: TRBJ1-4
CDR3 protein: CASSRPGMGPATNEKLFF
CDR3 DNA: TGTGCCAGCAGCCGACCAGGGATGGGCCCCGCAACTAATGAAAAACTGTTTTTT

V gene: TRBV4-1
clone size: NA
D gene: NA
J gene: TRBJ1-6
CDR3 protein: CASRPAWSSYNSPLHF
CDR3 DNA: TGCGCCAGCAGGCCGGCCTGGAGCTCCTATAATTCACCCCTCCACTTT

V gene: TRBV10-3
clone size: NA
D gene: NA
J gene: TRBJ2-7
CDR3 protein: CAILGGAGEDEQYF
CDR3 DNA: TGTGCCATCCTGGGGGGGGCGGGAGAGGACGAGCAGTACTTC

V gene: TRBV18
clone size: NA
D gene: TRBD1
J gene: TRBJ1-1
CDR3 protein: CASSPPRDRYTEAFF
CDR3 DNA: TGTGCCAGCTCACCACCCCGGGACAGGTACACTGAAGCTTTCTTT

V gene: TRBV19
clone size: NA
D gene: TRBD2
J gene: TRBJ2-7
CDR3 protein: CASSTLGGSYEQYF
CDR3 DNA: TGTGCCAGTAGTACCCTTGGCGGGAGTTACGAGCAGTACTTC

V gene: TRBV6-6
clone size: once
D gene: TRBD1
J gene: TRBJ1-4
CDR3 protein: CASRDRGGEKLFF
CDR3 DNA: TGTGCCAGCAGAGACAGGGGTGGCGAAAAACTGTTTTTT

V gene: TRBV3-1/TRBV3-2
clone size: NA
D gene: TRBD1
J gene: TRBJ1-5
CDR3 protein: CASSQDTRGRGQPQHF
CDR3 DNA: TGTGCCAGCAGCCAAGATACCAGGGGGCGAGGGCAGCCCCAGCATTTT

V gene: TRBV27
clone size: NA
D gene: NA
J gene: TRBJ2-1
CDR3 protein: CASSTDRGGQFF
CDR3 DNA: TGTGCCAGCAGCACCGATAGGGGAGGGCAGTTCTTC

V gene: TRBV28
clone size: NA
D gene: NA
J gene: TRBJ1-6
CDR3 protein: CASSFGSSPLHF
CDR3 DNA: TGTGCCAGCAGTTTCGGGTCTTCACCCCTCCACTTT

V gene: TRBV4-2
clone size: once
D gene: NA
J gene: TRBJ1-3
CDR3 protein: CASSQDVGGSGNTIYF
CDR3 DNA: TGTGCCAGCAGCCAAGATGTGGGGGGATCTGGAAACACCATATATTTT

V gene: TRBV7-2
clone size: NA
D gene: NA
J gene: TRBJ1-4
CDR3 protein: CASSLYGGLSNEKLFF
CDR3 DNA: TGTGCCAGCAGCTTATACGGGGGGCTTAGTAATGAAAAACTGTTTTTT

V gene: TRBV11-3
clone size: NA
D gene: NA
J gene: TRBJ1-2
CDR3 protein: CASSPDRRTNYGYTF
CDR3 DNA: TGTGCCAGCAGCCCTGACAGGAGAACTAACTATGGCTACACCTTC

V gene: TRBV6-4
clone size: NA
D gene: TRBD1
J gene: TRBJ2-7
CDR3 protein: CASSPGTGVSEQYF
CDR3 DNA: TGTGCCAGCAGTCCCGGGACAGGGGTCTCGGAGCAGTACTTC

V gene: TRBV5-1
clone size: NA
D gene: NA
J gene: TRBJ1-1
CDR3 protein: CASSPTGSSNTEAFF
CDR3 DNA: TGCGCCAGCAGCCCTACAGGGTCCTCGAACACTGAAGCTTTCTTT

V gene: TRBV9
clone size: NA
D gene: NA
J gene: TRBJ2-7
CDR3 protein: CASSPQAGNTYEQYF
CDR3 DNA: TGTGCCAGCAGCCCCCAGGCGGGGAACACCTACGAGCAGTACTTC

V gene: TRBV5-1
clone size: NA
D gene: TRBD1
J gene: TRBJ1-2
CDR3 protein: CASSLQGSNYGYTF
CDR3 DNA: TGCGCCAGCAGCTTACAGGGGTCTAACTATGGCTACACCTTC

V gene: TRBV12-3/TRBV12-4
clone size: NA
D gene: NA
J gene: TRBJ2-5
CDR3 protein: CASSLPKETQYF
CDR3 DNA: TGTGCCAGCAGTCTCCCTAAGGAGACCCAGTACTTC